Below are 7 T cell receptor beta chains sequenced from a single sample in a study of T cell repertoires in cytomegalovirus infection. TCRdb redid the calling of the reads with MiXCR, one entry per CDR3 protein. The sample holds just under 500,000 distinct CDR3 sequences, 30% to 35% seen once. Antigen specificity for these receptors is unknown. The material sequenced was cultured PBMCs, taken from culture after CMV antigen stimulation. The receptors were sampled from a human donor in good health (CMV status not recorded). Some clones in this sample may be carry-over from other donors' samples.

The chain links TRBV15 to TRBJ2-6; D is perhaps TRBD1 (5 bases). V was cut by 3 bases and J by 0 bases, with 12 bases left in between. The CDR3 has 17 residues. Germline V CDR1 and CDR2: LNHNV, YYDKDF (reference sequence). CDR3 DNA: TGTGCCACCAGCAGGGTGTCAGGGATCTCTGGGGCCAACGTCCTGACTTTC. Encoded protein: CATSRVSGISGANVLTF.

The chain carries TRBV7-6 and TRBJ1-3, with TRBD1 identical over 7 bases. V was pared by 5 bases and J by 0 bases, with 10 bases of the junction left unmatched. Germline V lookup: CDR1 SGHVS, CDR2 FNYEAQ. This CDR3 is 17 amino acids long. This CDR3 is CASSPTGTASSGNTIYF. CDR3 nucleotide sequence: TGTGCCAGCAGCCCCACCGGGACAGCGTCCTCTGGAAACACCATATATTTT. The full variable domain, its missing parts supplied by reference TRBV7-6 and TRBJ1-3, is GAGVSQSPRYKVTKRGQDVALRCDPISGHVSLYWYRQALGQGPEFLTYFNYEAQQDKSGLPNDRFSAERPEGSISTLTIQRTEQRDSAMYRCASSPTGTASSGNTIYFGEGSWLTVV.

This clonotype was observed many times. The V call is TRBV20-1, the J call TRBJ2-5; 13 bases are shared with TRBD2. The CDR3 extends over 17 amino acids. Germline assignment: CDR1 DFQATT and CDR2 SNEGSKA (reference sequence). The trim removed 0 bases at V and 3 bases at J, leaving 7 bases unmatched. The CDR3 is CSARETGLAGPKETQYF. The CDR3 DNA is TGCAGTGCTAGAGAGACGGGACTAGCGGGACCTAAAGAGACCCAGTACTTC.

The V call is TRBV20-1, the J call TRBJ2-7; TRBD1 matches at 8 bases. The junction had 10 bases not matched to a gene; V was cut back by 6 bases and J by 3 bases. The CDR3 extends over 14 amino acids. The V gene's germline CDR1 is DFQATT and CDR2 SNEGSKA (reference sequence). CDR3: CSAEIQGDNYEQYF. CDR3 in DNA: TGCAGTGCCGAAATACAGGGGGATAACTACGAGCAGTACTTC.

This chain uses TRBV7-2 with TRBJ1-1, with D unresolved. Germline values: CDR1 SGHTA, CDR2 FQGNSA. The CDR3 is 13 residues long. Trimming removed 3 bases at V and 3 bases at J, with 8 bases between. The chain's CDR3 is CASSFLPDTEAFF. DNA for the CDR3: TGTGCCAGCAGCTTCCTTCCTGACACTGAAGCTTTCTTT.

The V call is TRBV20-1, the J call TRBJ2-5; the D is unclear. V was shortened by 7 bases and J by 5 bases, with 8 bases between the two germline ends. There are 10 residues in the CDR3. Germline CDR1 is DFQATT and CDR2 is SNEGSKA (reference sequence). The CDR3 reads CSVRTETQYF. The CDR3 bases are TGCAGTGTCAGAACCGAGACCCAGTACTTC.

The chain uses TRBV7-9 and TRBJ2-7; possible D gene TRBD2, 6 bases. There are 10 residues in the CDR3. Looked up from germline, CDR1 is SEHNR and CDR2 is FQNEAQ (reference sequence). Trimming cost V 11 bases and J 5 bases, with 10 bases left between them. CDR3 DNA: TGTGCCGGAAGGGAGGACGAGCAGTACGTC. Encoded protein: CAGREDEQYV.